The clone carrying this TCR beta chain appeared once. The antigen is undetermined. Unmatched junction bases numbered 4, after V lost 2 bases and J lost 3 bases. Per germline, CDR1 SGHTA and CDR2 FQGNSA. The CDR3 runs to 14 residues. The data stem from a study of siplizumab effects on memory and regulatory T cells. Regarding the study as a whole: Naive T cells were seemingly more diverse than memory cells, and major contributions to the alloresponse seemed to be made by them. Just a small share of alloreactive clones was traced back to unstimulated subsets.

The method was immunoSEQ multiplex PCR; TCRdb's version includes in-frame clones alone and lacks a portion of them. This sample has about 87,000 clones, with 94% found just once. Material: non-Treg CD4+ T cells sorted from blood. This TCR derives from a human donor in good health. The rearrangement links TRBV7-2 to TRBJ2-7, with 7 bases aligning to TRBD1. CDR3 loop: CASSLFGQDYEQYF. The DNA of the CDR3 is TGTGCCAGCAGCTTATTCGGACAGGACTACGAGCAGTACTTC.